This T cell receptor beta chain was obtained from a study of spatial heterogeneity in lung cancer (dated by TCRdb to between 2017 and 2020). For context, the study as a whole: More beta-chain than alpha-chain transcripts were consistently detected, likely reflecting higher beta-chain transcript abundance. In the raw uncorrected reads, each unique combination of TCR and UMI appeared more than ten times on average. TCR alpha and beta repertoires were quantitatively compared across multiple tumor regions, matched nontumor lung and blood in non-small cell lung cancer. TCR repertoire features were related to nonsynonymous mutation counts determined by whole-exome sequencing of tumor tissue. Both alpha and beta chains were TCR-sequenced in samples taken at surgery, namely 220 tumor regions, approximately 63 matched nontumor lung samples and approximately 51 PBMC samples. What the authors observed across the whole study: Additional single-cell paired TCR alpha and beta sequencing was considered necessary to confirm, at a functional level, the hypothesis that regional TCRs recognize regional mutations. Ubiquitous expanded tumor TCRs were detected in blood more often at tumor resection than at routine follow-up.

The CDR3 goes from the cysteine to the phenylalanine over 12 residues. CDR3 DNA is the only sequence kept; it has 36 bases, read in frame from the first base. Unmatched junction bases come to 1, with V trimmed by 1 base and J by 10 bases. About this clonotype: Its cognate antigen has yet to be identified. No much larger clone exists at a distance of one base, and base qualities are not known.

Libraries were built with 5' RACE. Sequencing relied on a NextSeq 500. To allow correction of PCR and sequencing errors, the TCR library protocol tagged every TCR cDNA molecule with a unique molecular identifier. Per the original workflow: TCR identification, UMI-based error correction and CDR3 extraction were performed with Decombinator tools. TCRs above a frequency of 2 per 1,000, corresponding to the top 1% of the tumor frequency distribution, were defined as expanded. Each repertoire was subsampled 100 times to 5,000 TCRs, after which Renyi diversity was computed with the R vegan package. CDR3 similarity networks were built from amino acid triplet string-kernel similarity, connecting CDR3s with pairwise similarity above 0.82. TCRdb ran its own pipeline on the public reads, namely fastp trimming at Q25 and MiXCR clone calling, and kept in-frame beta chains. Each entry merges the rows of one CDR3 protein and shows their most common DNA and genes. These V and J calls are TCRdb output, not the study's own analysis. The sample has roughly 80,000 distinct CDR3 sequences on record, approximately 8% of them singletons. The ten top clones hold 6.8% of the sample.

The sample's time point, from its label and the paper: sample taken at primary tumor resection. Donors were around 69 patients with early-stage, untreated non-small cell lung cancer from the lung TRACERx cohort. Whole RNA extracted from tumor and nontumor lung tissue, or from cryopreserved PBMC samples, was used for TCR sequencing without cell sorting. A patient was chosen for TCR sequencing only when enough RNA was available from at least two tumor regions. This TCR was recovered from a male donor with early-stage non-small cell lung cancer. The chain is encoded by TRBV12-3 or TRBV12-4 joined to TRBJ1-2; a stretch of 9 junction bases matches TRBD1. The sequences come from PBMCs, collected at surgery. The DNA sequence follows: TGTGCCAGCAGTTTAGGGACAGGGGCCTACACCTTC. This translates into CASSLGTGAYTF.